This T cell receptor beta chain derives from a study of blood T cell repertoires in COVID-19. The ends were cut back, 3 bases at V and 2 bases at J, with 14 bases in the middle. Per germline, CDR1 LNHDA and CDR2 SQIVND (reference sequence). The CDR3 spans 15 residues. Profiling relied on immunoSEQ multiplex PCR, and the TCRdb table lists in-frame clones only, not all of them. The table has around 75,000 clones, approximately 90% seen once. This sequence joins TRBV19 and TRBJ2-7; weak D call: TRBD2 (5 bases). Sequencing used peripheral blood. The receptor was isolated from a human donor in a cohort sampled during active COVID-19. CDR3 in amino acids: CASSISGGFTYEQYF. Written as DNA, the CDR3 is TGTGCCAGTAGTATTTCAGGCGGGTTTACCTACGAGCAGTACTTC.